The T cell receptor (beta chain) under discussion was sequenced for a study of T-cell memory formation after mild COVID-19. TCRdb used MiXCR to reprocess the 5' RACE reads, holding one entry per CDR3 protein. The sample holds fewer than 700,000 distinct CDR3 sequences, about 22% seen once. V gave up 4 bases and J gave up 6 bases; unmatched junction bases: 7. The V gene's germline CDR1 is GTSNPN and CDR2 SVGIG (reference sequence). This CDR3 spans 15 amino acids. Sequencing input: PBMCs or a T cell subset sorted from them (not recorded which). The receptor comes from an adult woman who had mild COVID-19 (a few samples of this study predate the infection). Cell type and time point are not known. The chain couples TRBV30 to TRBJ1-6; 9 nucleotides match TRBD1. The CDR3 DNA sequence: TGTGCCTGGATACCCTCGGACAGGGGTAATTCACCCCTCCACTTT. Its protein is CAWIPSDRGNSPLHF.